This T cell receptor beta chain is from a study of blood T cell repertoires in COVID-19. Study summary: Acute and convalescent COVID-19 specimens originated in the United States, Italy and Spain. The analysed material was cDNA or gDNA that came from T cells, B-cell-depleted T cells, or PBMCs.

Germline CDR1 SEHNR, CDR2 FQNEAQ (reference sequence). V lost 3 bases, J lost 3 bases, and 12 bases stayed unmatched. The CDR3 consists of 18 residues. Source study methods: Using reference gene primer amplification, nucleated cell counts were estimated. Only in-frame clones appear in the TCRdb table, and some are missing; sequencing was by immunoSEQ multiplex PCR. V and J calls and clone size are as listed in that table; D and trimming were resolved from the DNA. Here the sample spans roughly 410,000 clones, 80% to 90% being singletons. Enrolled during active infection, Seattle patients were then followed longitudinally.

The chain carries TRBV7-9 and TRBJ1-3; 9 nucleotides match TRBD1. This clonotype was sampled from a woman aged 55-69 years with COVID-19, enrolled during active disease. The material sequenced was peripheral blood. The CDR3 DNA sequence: TGTGCCAGCAGCTTCTCTATAGGACAGGGGATTGATGGAAACACCATATATTTT. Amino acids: CASSFSIGQGIDGNTIYF.